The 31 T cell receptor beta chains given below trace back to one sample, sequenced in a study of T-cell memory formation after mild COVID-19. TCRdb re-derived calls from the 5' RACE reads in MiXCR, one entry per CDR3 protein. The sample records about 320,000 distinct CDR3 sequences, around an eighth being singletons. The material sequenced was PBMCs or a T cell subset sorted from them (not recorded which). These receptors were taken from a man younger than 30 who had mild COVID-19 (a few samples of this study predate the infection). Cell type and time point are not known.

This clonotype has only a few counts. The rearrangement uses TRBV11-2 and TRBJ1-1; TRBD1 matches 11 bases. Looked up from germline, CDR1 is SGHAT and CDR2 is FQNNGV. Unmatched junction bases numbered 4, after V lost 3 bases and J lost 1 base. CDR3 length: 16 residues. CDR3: CASSFGTGGRNTEAFF. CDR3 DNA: TGTGCCAGCAGCTTCGGGACAGGGGGGAGGAACACTGAAGCTTTCTTT.

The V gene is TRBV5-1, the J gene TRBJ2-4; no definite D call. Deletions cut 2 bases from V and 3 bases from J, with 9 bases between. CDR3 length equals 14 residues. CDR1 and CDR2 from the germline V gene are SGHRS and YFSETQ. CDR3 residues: CASSLTQLKNIQYF. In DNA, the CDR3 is TGCGCCAGCAGCTTAACTCAGCTCAAAAACATTCAGTACTTC.

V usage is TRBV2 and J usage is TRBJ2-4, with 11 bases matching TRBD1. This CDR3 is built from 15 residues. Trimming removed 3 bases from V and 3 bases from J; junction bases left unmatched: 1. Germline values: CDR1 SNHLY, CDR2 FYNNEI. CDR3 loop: CASSEGTGGKNIQYF. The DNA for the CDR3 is TGTGCCAGCAGTGAGGGGACAGGGGGCAAAAACATTCAGTACTTC.

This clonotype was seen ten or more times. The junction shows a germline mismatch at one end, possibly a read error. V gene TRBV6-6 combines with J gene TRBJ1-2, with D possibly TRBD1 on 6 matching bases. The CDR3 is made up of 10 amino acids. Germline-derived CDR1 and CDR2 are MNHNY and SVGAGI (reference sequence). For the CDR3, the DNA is TGTGCCAGCTCCTCGGACAGCAGAAGCTTC. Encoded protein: CASSSDSRSF.

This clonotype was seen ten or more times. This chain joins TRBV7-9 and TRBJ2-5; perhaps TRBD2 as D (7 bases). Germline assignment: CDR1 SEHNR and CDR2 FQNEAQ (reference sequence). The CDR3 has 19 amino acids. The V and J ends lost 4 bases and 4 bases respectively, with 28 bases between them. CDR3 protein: CASSSSRDDGGADLETQYF. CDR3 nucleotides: TGTGCCAGCAGCTCAAGCCGGGACGATGGGGGGGCCGATTTAGAGACCCAGTACTTC.

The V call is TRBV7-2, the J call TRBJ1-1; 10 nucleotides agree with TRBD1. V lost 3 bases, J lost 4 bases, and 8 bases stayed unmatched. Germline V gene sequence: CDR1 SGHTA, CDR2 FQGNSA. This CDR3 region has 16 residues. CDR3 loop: CASSFGTGASGTEAFF. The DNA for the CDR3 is TGTGCCAGCAGCTTTGGGACAGGGGCCTCGGGCACTGAAGCTTTCTTT.

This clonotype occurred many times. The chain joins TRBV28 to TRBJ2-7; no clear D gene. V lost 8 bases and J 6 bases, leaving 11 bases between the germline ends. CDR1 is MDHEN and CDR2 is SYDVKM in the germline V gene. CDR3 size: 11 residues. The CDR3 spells CASRGSVEQYF. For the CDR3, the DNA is TGTGCCAGCCGAGGATCGGTCGAGCAGTACTTC.

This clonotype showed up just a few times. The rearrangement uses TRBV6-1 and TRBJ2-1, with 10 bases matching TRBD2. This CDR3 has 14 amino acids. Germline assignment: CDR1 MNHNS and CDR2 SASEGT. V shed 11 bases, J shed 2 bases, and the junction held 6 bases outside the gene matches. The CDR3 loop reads CAGKRGGTYNEQFF. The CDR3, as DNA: TGTGCCGGAAAGCGGGGGGGCACCTACAATGAGCAGTTCTTC.

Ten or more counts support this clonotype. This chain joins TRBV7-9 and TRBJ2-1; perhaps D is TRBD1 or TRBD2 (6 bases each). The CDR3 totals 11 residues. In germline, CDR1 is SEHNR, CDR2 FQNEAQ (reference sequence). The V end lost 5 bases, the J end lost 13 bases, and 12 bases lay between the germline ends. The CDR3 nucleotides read TGTGCCAGCAGCCCCGGAGGGGGACAGTTCTTC. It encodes CASSPGGGQFF. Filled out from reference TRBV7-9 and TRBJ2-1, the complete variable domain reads DTGVSQNPRHKITKRGQNVTFRCDPISEHNRLYWYRQTLGQGPEFLTYFQNEAQLEKSRLLSDRFSAERPKGSFSTLEIQRTEQGDSAMYLCASSPGGGQFFGPGTRLTVL.

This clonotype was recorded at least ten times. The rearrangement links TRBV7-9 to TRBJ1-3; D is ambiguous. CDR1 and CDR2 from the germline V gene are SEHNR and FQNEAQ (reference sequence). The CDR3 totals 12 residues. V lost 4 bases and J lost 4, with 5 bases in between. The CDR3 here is CASSSQGNTIYF. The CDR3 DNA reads TGTGCCAGCAGCTCCCAGGGAAACACCATATATTTT. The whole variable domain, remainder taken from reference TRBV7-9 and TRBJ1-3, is DTGVSQNPRHKITKRGQNVTFRCDPISEHNRLYWYRQTLGQGPEFLTYFQNEAQLEKSRLLSDRFSAERPKGSFSTLEIQRTEQGDSAMYLCASSSQGNTIYFGEGSWLTVV.

The CDR3 sequence: CASSQPGTGNTEAFF. CDR3 coding DNA: TGCGCCAGCAGCCAACCCGGGACAGGGAACACTGAAGCTTTCTTT. The chain links TRBV4-3 to TRBJ1-1; 8 nucleotides line up with TRBD1. The CDR3 consists of 15 residues. Germline trimming cut 2 bases from V and 1 base from J; bases unmatched to any gene: 3. Per germline, CDR1 LGHNA and CDR2 YSLEER.

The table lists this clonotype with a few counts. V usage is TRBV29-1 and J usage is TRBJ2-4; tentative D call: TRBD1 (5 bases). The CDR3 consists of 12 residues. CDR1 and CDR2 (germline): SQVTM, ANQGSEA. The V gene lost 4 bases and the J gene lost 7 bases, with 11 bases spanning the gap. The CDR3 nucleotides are TGCAGCGTTGTGAAGGGGCACAACATTCAGTACTTC. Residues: CSVVKGHNIQYF.

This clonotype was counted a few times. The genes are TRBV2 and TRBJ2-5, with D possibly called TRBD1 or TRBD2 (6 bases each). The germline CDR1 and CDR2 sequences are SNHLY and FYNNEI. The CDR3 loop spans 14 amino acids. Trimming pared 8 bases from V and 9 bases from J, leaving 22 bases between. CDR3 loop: CASGGTPVKGAQYF. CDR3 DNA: TGTGCCAGCGGAGGGACCCCCGTTAAGGGGGCCCAGTACTTC.

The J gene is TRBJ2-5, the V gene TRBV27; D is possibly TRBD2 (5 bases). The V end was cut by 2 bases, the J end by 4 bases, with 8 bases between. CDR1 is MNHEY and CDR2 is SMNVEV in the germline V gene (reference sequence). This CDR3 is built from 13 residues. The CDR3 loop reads CASSLRERETQYF. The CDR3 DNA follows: TGTGCCAGCAGTTTAAGGGAGCGAGAGACCCAGTACTTC.

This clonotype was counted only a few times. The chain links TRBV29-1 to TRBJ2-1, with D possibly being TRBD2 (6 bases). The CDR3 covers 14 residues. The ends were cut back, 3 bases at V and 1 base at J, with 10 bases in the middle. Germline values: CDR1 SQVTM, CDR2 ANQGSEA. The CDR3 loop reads CSVDGGPSYNEQFF. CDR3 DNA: TGCAGCGTTGACGGGGGTCCATCCTACAATGAGCAGTTCTTC.

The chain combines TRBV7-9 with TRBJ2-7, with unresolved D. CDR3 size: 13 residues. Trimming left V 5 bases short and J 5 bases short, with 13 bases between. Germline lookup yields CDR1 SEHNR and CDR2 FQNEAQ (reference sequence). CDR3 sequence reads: CASSQSPRDEQYF. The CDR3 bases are TGTGCCAGCAGCCAAAGCCCGAGAGACGAGCAGTACTTC. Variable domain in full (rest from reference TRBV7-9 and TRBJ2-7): DTGVSQNPRHKITKRGQNVTFRCDPISEHNRLYWYRQTLGQGPEFLTYFQNEAQLEKSRLLSDRFSAERPKGSFSTLEIQRTEQGDSAMYLCASSQSPRDEQYFGPGTRLTVT.

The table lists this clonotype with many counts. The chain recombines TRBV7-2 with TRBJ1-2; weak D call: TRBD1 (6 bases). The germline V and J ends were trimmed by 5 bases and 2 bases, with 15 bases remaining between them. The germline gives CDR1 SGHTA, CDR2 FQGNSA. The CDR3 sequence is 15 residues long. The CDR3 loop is CASSPIRGGNYGYTF. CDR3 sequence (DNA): TGTGCCAGCAGCCCTATCAGGGGAGGAAACTATGGCTACACCTTC.

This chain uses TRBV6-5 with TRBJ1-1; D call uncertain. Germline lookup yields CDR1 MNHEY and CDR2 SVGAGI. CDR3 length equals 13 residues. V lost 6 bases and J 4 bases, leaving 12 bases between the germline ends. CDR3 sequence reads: CASSNQRSTEAFF. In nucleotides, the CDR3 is TGTGCCAGCAGCAATCAACGGAGCACTGAAGCTTTCTTT.

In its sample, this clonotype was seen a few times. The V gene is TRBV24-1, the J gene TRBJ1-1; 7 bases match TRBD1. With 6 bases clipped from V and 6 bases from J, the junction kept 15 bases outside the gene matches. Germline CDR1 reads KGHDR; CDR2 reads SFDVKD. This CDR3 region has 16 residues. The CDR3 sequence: CATSKMTGPPLPEAFF. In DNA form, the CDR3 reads TGTGCCACCAGTAAGATGACAGGGCCCCCTTTACCTGAAGCTTTCTTT.

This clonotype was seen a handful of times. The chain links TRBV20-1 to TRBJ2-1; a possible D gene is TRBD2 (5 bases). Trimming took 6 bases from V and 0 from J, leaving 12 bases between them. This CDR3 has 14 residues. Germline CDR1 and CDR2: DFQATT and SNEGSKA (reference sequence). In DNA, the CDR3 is TGCAGTGCGTGGACTGGGTACTCCTACAATGAGCAGTTCTTC. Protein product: CSAWTGYSYNEQFF.

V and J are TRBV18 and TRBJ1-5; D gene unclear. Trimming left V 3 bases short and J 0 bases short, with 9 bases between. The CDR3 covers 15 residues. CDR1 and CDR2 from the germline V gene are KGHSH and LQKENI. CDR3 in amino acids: CASSPDGSSNQPQHF. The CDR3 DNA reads TGTGCCAGCTCACCTGACGGGAGTAGCAATCAGCCCCAGCATTTT.

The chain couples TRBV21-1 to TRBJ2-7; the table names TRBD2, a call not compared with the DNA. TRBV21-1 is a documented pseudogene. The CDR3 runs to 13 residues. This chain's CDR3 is CARAWRCLHEQYV. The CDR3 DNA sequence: TGTGCCAGGGCCTGGAGGTGCCTCCACGAGCAGTACGTC.

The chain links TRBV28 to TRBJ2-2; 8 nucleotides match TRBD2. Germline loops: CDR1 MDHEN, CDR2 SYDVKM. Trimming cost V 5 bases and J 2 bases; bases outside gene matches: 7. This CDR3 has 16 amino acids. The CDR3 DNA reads TGTGCCAGCAGTCTACCTAGCGGGCTAAACACCGGGGAGCTGTTTTTT. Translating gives CASSLPSGLNTGELFF. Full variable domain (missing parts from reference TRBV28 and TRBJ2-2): DVKVTQSSRYLVKRTGEKVFLECVQDMDHENMFWYRQDPGLGLRLIYFSYDVKMKEKGDIPEGYSVSREKKERFSLILESASTNQTSMYLCASSLPSGLNTGELFFGEGSRLTVL.

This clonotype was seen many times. This CDR3 is CASSLNSAIQETQYF. CDR3 coding DNA: TGTGCCAGCAGCTTAAATTCGGCGATCCAAGAGACCCAGTACTTC. The chain couples TRBV7-2 to TRBJ2-5; D is unresolved. The CDR3 runs to 15 residues. CDR1 SGHTA and CDR2 FQGNSA come from the germline V gene. Trimming pared 2 bases from V and 1 base from J, leaving 11 bases between. The full variable domain, in which reference TRBV7-2 and TRBJ2-5 provide the parts outside the CDR3, is GAGVSQSPSNKVTEKGKDVELRCDPISGHTALYWYRQSLGQGLEFLIYFQGNSAPDKSGLPSDRFSAERTGGSVSTLTIQRTQQEDSAVYLCASSLNSAIQETQYFGPGTRLLVL.

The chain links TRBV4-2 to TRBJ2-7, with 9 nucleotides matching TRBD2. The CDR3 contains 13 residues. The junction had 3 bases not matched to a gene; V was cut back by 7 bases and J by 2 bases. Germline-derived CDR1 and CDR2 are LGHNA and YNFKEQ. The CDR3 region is CASNGGGAYEQYF. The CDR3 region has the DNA TGTGCCAGCAATGGCGGGGGGGCCTACGAGCAGTACTTC.

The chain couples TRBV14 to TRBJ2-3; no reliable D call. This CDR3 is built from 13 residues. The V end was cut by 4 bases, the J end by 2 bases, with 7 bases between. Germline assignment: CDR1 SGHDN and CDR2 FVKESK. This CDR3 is CASSPRVTDTQYF. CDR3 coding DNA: TGTGCCAGCAGCCCCCGTGTCACAGATACGCAGTATTTT.

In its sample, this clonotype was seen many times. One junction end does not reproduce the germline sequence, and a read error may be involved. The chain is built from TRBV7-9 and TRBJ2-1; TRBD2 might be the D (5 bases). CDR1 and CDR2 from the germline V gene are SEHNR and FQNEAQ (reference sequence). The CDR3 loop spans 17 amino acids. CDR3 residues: CASSSPGGGPGYDEQFF. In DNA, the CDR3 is TGTGCCAGCAGCTCCCCCGGCGGAGGACCGGGCTACGATGAGCAGTTCTTC.

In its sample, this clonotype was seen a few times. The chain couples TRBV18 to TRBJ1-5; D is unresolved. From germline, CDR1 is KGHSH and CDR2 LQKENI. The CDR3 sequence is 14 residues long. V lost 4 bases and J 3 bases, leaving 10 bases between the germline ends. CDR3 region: CASSRGRINQPQHF. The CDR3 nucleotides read TGTGCCAGCTCACGTGGACGGATCAATCAGCCCCAGCATTTT.

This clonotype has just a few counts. CDR3 amino acids: CASSQGKGFATEAFF. CDR3 DNA sequence: TGTGCCAGCAGCCAAGGCAAAGGCTTTGCCACTGAAGCTTTCTTT. The chain employs TRBV3-1 and TRBJ1-1; D is undetermined. Germline V gene sequence: CDR1 LGHDT, CDR2 YNNKEL (reference sequence). V gave up 1 base and J gave up 4 bases, with 13 bases separating them. There are 15 residues in the CDR3.

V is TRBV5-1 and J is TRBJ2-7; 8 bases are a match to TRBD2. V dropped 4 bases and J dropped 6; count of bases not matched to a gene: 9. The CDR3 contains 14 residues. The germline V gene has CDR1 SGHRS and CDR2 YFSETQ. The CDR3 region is CASSVFRAGGEQYF. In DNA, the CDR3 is TGCGCCAGCAGCGTGTTCAGGGCGGGGGGCGAGCAGTACTTC.

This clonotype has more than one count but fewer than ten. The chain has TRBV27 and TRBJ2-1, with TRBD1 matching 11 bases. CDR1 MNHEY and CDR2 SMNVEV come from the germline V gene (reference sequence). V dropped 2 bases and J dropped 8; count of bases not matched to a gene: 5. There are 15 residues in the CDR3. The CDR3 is CASSLIGQGAYEQFF. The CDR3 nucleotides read TGTGCCAGCAGTTTAATCGGACAGGGGGCGTATGAGCAGTTCTTC.